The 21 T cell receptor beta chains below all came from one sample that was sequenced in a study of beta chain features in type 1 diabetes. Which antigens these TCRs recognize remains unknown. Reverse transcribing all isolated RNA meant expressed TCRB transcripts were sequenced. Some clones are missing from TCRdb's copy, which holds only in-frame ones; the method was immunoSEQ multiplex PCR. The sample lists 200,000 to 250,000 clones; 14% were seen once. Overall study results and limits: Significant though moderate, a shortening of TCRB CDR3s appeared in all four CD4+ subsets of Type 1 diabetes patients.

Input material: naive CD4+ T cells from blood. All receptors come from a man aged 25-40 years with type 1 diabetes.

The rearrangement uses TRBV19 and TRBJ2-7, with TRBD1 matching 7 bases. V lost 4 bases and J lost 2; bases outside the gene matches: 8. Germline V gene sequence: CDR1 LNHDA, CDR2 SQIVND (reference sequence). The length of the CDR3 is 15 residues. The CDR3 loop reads CASSTTTGVPYEQYF. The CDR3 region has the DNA TGTGCCAGTAGTACGACCACAGGGGTTCCCTACGAGCAGTACTTC. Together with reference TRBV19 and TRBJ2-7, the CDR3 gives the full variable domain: DGGITQSPKYLFRKEGQNVTLSCEQNLNHDAMYWYRQDPGQGLRLIYYSQIVNDFQKGDIAEGYSVSREKKESFPLTVTSAQKNPTAFYLCASSTTTGVPYEQYFGPGTRLTVT.

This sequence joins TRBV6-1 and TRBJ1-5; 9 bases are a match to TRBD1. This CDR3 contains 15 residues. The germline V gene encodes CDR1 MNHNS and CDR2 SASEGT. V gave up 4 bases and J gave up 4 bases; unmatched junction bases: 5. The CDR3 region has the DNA TGTGCCAGCAGTGGGGGACAGGGACCTAATCAGCCCCAGCATTTT. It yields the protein CASSGGQGPNQPQHF.

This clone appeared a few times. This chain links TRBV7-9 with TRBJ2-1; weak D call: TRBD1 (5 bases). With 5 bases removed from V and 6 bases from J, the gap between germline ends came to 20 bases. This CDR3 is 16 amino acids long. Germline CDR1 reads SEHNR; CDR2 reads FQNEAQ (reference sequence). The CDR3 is CASSPRRGRLGNEQFF. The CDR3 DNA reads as TGTGCCAGCAGCCCTCGAAGGGGAAGGCTCGGCAATGAGCAGTTCTTC.

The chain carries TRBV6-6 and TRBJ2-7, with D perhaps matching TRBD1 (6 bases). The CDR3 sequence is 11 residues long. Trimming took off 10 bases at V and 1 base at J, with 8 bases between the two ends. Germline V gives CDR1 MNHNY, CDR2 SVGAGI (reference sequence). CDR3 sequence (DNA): TGTGCCACCCAGGGGTCCTACGAGCAGTACTTC. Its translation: CATQGSYEQYF.

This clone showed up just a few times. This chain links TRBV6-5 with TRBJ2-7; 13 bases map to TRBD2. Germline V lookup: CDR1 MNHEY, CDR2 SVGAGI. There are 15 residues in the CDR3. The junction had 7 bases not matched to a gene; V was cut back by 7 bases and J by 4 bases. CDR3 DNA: TGTGCCAGCACCCGACGACTAGCGGGAGGTTACGAGCAGTACTTC. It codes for CASTRRLAGGYEQYF.

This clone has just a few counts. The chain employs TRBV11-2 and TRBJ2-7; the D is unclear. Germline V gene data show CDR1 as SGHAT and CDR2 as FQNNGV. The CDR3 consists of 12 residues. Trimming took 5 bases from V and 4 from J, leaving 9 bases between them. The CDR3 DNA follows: TGTGCCAGCAGCCCCTCGCGGTACGAGCAGTACTTC. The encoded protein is CASSPSRYEQYF. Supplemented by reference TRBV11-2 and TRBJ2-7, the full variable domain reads EAGVAQSPRYKIIEKRQSVAFWCNPISGHATLYWYQQILGQGPKLLIQFQNNGVVDDSQLPKDRFSAERLKGVDSTLKIQPAKLEDSAVYLCASSPSRYEQYFGPGTRLTVT.

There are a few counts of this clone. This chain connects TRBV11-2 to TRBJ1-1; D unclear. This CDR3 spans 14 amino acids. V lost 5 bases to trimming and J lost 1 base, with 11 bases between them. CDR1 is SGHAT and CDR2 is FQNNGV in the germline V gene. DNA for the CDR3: TGTGCCAGCAGCCCGAGGGAGGCGAACACTGAAGCTTTCTTT. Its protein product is CASSPREANTEAFF.

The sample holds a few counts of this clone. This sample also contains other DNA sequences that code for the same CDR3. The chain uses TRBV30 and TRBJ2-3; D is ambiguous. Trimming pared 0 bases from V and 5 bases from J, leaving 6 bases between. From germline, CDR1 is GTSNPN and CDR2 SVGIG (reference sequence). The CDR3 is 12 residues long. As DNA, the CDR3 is TGTGCCTGGAGTGTAACTGGAGATACGCAGTATTTT. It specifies CAWSVTGDTQYF.

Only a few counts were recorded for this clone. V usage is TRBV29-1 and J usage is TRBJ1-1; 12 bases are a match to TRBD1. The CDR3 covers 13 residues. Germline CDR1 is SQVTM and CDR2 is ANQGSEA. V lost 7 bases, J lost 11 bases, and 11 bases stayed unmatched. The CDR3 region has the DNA TGCAGCGGGAACCCGGGACAGGGGGCACCCGCTTTCTTT. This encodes CSGNPGQGAPAFF. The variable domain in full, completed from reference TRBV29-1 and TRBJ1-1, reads SAVISQKPSRDICQRGTSLTIQCQVDSQVTMMFWYRQQPGQSLTLIATANQGSEATYESGFVIDKFPISRPNLTFSTLTVSNMSPEDSSIYLCSGNPGQGAPAFFGQGTRLTVV.

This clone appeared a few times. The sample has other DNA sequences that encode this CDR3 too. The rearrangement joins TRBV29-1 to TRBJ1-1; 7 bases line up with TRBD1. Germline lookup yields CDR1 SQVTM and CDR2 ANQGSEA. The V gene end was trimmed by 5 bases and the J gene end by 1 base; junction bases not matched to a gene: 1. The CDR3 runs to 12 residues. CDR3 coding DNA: TGCAGCGTTAACAGGGGGAACACTGAAGCTTTCTTT. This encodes CSVNRGNTEAFF.

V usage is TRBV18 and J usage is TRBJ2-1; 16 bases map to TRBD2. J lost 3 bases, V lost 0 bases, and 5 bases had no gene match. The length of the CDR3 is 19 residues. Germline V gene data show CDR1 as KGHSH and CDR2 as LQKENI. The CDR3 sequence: CASSPPGLAGGTYYNEQFF. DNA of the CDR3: TGTGCCAGCTCACCACCGGGACTAGCGGGAGGGACTTACTACAATGAGCAGTTCTTC. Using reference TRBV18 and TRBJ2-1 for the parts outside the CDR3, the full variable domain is NAGVMQNPRHLVRRRGQEARLRCSPMKGHSHVYWYRQLPEEGLKFMVYLQKENIIDESGMPKERFSAEFPKEGPSILRIQQVVRGDSAAYFCASSPPGLAGGTYYNEQFFGPGTRLTVL.

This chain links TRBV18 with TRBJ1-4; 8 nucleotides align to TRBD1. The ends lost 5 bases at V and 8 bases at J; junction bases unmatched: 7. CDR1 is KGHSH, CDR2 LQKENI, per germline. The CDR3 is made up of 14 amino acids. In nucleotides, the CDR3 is TGTGCCAGCTCAACTGGACAGGGACGGGAAAAACTGTTTTTT. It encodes CASSTGQGREKLFF.

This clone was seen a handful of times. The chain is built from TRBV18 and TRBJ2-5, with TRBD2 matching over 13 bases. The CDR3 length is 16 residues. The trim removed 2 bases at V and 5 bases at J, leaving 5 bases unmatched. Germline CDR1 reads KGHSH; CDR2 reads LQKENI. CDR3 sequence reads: CASSPGTSGIAETQYF. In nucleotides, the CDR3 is TGTGCCAGCTCACCAGGGACTAGCGGGATCGCGGAGACCCAGTACTTC.

CDR3: CASSLAALAMETQYF. Here the CDR3 DNA reads TGTGCCAGCAGCTTAGCGGCACTAGCGATGGAGACCCAGTACTTC. The genes are TRBV7-2 and TRBJ2-5, with 7 bases matching TRBD2. CDR3 length: 15 amino acids. The V segment lost 0 bases and the J segment 5 bases; nucleotides outside the gene matches: 6. Looked up from germline, CDR1 is SGHTA and CDR2 is FQGNSA.

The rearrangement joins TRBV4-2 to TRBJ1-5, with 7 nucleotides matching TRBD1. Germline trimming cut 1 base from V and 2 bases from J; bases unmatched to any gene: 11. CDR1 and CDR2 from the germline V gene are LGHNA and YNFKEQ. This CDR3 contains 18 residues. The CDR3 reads CASSQGNKGAQGNQPQHF. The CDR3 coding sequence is TGTGCCAGCAGCCAAGGAAATAAGGGGGCTCAGGGCAATCAGCCCCAGCATTTT.

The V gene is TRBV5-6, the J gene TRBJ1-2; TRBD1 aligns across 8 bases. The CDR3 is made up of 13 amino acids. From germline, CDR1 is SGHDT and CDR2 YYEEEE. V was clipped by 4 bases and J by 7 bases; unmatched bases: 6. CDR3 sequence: CASSPDRVRGYTF. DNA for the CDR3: TGTGCCAGCAGCCCGGACAGGGTTCGTGGCTACACCTTC.

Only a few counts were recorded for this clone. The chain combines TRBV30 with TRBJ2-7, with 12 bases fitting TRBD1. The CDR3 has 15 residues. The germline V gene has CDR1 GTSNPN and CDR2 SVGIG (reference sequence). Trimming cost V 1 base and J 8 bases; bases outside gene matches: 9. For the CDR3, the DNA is TGTGCCTGGAGTGCCTATCCGGGACAGGGGGCTAAGCAGTACTTC. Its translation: CAWSAYPGQGAKQYF.

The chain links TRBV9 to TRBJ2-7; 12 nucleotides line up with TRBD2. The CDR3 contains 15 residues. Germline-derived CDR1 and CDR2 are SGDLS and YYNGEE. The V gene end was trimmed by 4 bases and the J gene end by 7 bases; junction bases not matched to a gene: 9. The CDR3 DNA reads TGTGCCAGCAGCTTATCTAGCGGGAGGGCCGAAGAGCAGTACTTC. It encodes CASSLSSGRAEEQYF.

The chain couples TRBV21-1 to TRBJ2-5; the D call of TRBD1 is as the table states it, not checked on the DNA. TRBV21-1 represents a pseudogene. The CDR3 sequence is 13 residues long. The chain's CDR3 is CASTRTGQETQYF. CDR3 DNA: TGTGCCAGCACAAGGACAGGGCAAGAGACCCAGTACTTC.

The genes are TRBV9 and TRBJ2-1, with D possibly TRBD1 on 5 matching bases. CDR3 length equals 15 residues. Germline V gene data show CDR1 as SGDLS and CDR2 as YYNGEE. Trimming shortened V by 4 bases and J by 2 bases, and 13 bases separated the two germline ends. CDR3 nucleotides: TGTGCCAGCAGCCCCCAGGGTCGTCCCTACAATGAGCAGTTCTTC. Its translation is CASSPQGRPYNEQFF.

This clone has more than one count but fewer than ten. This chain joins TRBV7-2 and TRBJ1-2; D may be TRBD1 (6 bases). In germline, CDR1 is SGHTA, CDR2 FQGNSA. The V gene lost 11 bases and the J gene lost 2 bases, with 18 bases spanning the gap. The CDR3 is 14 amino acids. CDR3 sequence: CAALRGSANYGYTF. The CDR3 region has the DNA TGTGCCGCCCTCAGGGGCTCCGCCAACTATGGCTACACCTTC.